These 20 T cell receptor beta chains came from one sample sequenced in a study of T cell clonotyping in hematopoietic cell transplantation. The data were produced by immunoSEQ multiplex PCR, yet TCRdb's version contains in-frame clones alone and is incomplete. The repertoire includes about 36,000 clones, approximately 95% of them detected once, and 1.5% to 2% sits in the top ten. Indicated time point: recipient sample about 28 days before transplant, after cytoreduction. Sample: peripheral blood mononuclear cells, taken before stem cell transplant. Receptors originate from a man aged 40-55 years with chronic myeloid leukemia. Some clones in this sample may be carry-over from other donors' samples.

CDR3 loop: CASSLNEGSPLHF. For the CDR3, the DNA is TGTGCCAGCAGCTTAAATGAAGGTTCACCCCTCCACTTT. This rearrangement joins TRBV7-3 to TRBJ1-6, with D unresolved. The CDR3 covers 13 residues. Trimming stripped 1 base from V and 9 bases from J, with 7 bases between. Germline V gene data show CDR1 as SGHTA and CDR2 as FQGTGA. Full variable domain (rest looked up from reference TRBV7-3 and TRBJ1-6): GAGVSQTPSNKVTEKGKYVELRCDPISGHTALYWYRQSLGQGPEFLIYFQGTGAADDSGLPNDRFFAVRPEGSVSTLKIQRTERGDSAVYLCASSLNEGSPLHFGNGTRLTVT.

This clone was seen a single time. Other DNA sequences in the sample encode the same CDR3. This CDR3 reads CASSLAGARTDTQYF. CDR3 nucleotides: TGCGCCAGCTCCTTAGCGGGGGCCCGCACAGATACGCAGTATTTT. The chain joins TRBV4-3 to TRBJ2-3, with 9 positions matching TRBD2. CDR1 LGHNA and CDR2 YSLEER come from the germline V gene. V lost 8 bases to trimming and J lost 1 base; unmatched junction nucleotides: 7. The CDR3 covers 15 residues.

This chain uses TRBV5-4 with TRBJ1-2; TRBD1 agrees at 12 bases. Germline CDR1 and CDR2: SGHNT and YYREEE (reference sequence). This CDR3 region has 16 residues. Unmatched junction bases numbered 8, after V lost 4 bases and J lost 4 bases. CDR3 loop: CASSGGQGAQGYGYTF. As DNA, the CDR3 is TGTGCCAGCAGCGGGGGACAGGGGGCGCAAGGCTATGGCTACACCTTC.

The CDR3 DNA reads TGCAGCGGGGTGGGACAGGGGCCCGGCTACACCTTC. It codes for CSGVGQGPGYTF. The genes are TRBV29-1 and TRBJ1-2; 10 nucleotides agree with TRBD1. CDR1 is SQVTM, CDR2 ANQGSEA, per germline. There are 12 residues in the CDR3. V lost 7 bases, J lost 8 bases, and 7 bases stayed unmatched.

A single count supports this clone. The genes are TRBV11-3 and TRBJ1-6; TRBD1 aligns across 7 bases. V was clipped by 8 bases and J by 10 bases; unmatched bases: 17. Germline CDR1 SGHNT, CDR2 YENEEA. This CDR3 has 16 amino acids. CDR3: CASQGVRTAKGSPLHF. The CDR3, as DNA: TGTGCCAGCCAGGGGGTTCGGACGGCTAAAGGATCACCCCTCCACTTT.

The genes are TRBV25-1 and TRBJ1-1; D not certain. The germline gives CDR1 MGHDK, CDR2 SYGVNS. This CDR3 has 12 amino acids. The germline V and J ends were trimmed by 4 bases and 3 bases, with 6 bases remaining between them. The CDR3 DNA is TGTGCCAGCAGTGCACTCTACACTGAAGCTTTCTTT. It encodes CASSALYTEAFF. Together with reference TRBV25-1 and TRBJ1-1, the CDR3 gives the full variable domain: EADIYQTPRYLVIGTGKKITLECSQTMGHDKMYWYQQDPGMELHLIHYSYGVNSTEKGDLSSESTVSRIRTEHFPLTLESARPSHTSQYLCASSALYTEAFFGQGTRLTVV.

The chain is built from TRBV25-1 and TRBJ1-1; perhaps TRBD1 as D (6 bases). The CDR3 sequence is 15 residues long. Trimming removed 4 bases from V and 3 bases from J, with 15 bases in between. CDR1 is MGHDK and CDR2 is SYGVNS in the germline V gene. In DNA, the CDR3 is TGTGCCAGCAGTGGGACTCAGGGGAAGGACACTGAAGCTTTCTTT. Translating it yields CASSGTQGKDTEAFF.

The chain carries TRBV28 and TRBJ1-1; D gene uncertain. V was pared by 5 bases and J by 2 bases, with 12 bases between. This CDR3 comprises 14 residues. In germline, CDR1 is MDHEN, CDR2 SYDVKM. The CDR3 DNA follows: TGTGCCAGCAGTCTCACGGCCCGTAACACTGAAGCTTTCTTT. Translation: CASSLTARNTEAFF.

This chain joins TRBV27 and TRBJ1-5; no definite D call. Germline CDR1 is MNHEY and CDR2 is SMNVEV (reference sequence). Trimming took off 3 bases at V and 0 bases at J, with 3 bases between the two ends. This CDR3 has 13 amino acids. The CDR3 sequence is CASSFDSNQPQHF. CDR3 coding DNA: TGTGCCAGCAGTTTCGATAGCAATCAGCCCCAGCATTTT.

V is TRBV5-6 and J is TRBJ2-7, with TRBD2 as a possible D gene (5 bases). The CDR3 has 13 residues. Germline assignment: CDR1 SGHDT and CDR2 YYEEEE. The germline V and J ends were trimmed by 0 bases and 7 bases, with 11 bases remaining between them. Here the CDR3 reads CASSLAMGEEQYF. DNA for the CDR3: TGTGCCAGCAGCTTGGCCATGGGAGAGGAGCAGTACTTC.

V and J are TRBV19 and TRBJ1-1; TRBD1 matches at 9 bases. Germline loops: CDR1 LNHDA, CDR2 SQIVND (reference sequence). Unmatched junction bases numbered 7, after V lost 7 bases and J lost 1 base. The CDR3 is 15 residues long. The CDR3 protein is CASTLRGQGNTEAFF. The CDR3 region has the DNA TGTGCCAGTACCCTCAGGGGACAGGGGAACACTGAAGCTTTCTTT.

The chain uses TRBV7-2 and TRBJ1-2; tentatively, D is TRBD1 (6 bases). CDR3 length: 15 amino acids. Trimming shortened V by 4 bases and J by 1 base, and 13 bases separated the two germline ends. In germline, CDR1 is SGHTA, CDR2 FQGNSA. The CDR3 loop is CASSSPYRDNYGYTF. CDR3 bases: TGTGCCAGCAGCTCGCCATACAGGGATAACTATGGCTACACCTTC.

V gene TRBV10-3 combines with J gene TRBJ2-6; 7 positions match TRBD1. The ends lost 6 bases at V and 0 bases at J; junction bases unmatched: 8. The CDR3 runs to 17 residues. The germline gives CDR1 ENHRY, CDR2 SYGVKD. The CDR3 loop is CAIRTTGPSSGANVLTF. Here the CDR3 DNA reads TGTGCCATCAGGACGACAGGGCCCTCCTCTGGGGCCAACGTCCTGACTTTC.

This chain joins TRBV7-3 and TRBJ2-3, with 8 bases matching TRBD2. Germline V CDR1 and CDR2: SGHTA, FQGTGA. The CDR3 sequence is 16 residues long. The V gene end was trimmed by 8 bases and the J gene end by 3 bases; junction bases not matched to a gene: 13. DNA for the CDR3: TGTGCCAGCCAGTCGGGAGGGGGGGGCCGAACAGATACGCAGTATTTT. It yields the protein CASQSGGGGRTDTQYF.

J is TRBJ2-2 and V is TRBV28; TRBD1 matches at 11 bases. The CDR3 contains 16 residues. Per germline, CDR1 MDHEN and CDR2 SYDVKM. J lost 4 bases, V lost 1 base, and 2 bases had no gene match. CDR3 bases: TGTGCCAGCAGTTTATATGGGACAGGGGGCACCGGGGAGCTGTTTTTT. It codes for CASSLYGTGGTGELFF.

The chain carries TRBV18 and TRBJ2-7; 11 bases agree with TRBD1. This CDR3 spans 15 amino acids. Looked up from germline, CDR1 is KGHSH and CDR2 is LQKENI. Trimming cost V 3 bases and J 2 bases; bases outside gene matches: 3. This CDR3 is CASSPRDRGTYEQYF. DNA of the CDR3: TGTGCCAGCTCACCCCGGGACAGGGGGACCTACGAGCAGTACTTC.

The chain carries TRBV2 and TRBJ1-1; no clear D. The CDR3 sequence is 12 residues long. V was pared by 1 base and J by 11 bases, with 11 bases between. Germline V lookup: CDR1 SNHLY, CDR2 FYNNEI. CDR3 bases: TGTGCCAGCAGTGAAGAGTTTTTGAGGGCTTTCTTT. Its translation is CASSEEFLRAFF.

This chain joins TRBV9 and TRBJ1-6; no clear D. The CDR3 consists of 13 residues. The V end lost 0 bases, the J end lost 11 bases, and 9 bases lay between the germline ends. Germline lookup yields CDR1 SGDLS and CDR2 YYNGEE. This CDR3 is CASSVGVETPLHF. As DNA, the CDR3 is TGTGCCAGCAGCGTAGGAGTAGAGACACCCCTCCACTTT.

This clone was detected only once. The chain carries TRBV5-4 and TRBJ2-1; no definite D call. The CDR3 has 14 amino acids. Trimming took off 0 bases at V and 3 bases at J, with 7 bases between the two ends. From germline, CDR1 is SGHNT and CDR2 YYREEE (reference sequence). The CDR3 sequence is CASSLEASYNEQFF. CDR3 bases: TGTGCCAGCAGCTTGGAGGCTAGCTACAATGAGCAGTTCTTC.

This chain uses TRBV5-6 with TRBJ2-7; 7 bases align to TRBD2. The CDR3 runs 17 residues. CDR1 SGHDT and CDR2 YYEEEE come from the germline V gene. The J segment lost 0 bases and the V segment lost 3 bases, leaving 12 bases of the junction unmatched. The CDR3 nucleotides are TGTGCCAGCAGCTCACCTCCTTGGGGAGGGGACTCCTACGAGCAGTACTTC. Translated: CASSSPPWGGDSYEQYF.